This T cell receptor (beta chain) came from a study of blood T cell repertoires in COVID-19. Overall study context: COVID-19 samples collected from the United States, Italy and Spain covered acute and convalescent phases. Nucleic acid was either cDNA or gDNA, and it came from T cells, B-cell-depleted T cells, or PBMCs.

Under the authors' procedure: Amplifying reference gene primers gave estimates of nucleated cell counts. Assay: immunoSEQ multiplex PCR; the TCRdb copy retains only in-frame clones and omits some. That table supplies the V and J calls and clone size; D and trimming were determined from the DNA. The table includes 120,000 or so clones, about 80% detected once. Germline loops: CDR1 SGHNT, CDR2 YYREEE (reference sequence). This CDR3 region has 15 residues. Trimming left V 0 bases short and J 1 base short, with 9 bases between. The sequence derives from a man aged 55-75 years with acute or convalescent COVID-19. The rearrangement links TRBV5-4 to TRBJ2-3, with D uncertain. The sample taken for sequencing was peripheral blood. The CDR3 sequence is CASSLAPTGTDTQYF. CDR3 DNA sequence: TGTGCCAGCAGCTTGGCCCCCACGGGCACAGATACGCAGTATTTT.